A selection of T cell receptor beta chains follows, all from one sample in a study of blood T cell repertoires in COVID-19. Here immunoSEQ multiplex PCR was the method, and the copy in TCRdb shows in-frame clones only, minus some. Here the sample spans about 320,000 clones, approximately 88% being singletons. Material: peripheral blood. All receptors derive from a woman between 25 and 40 years old with COVID-19, enrolled during active disease. The CDR3 runs from the conserved cysteine through the conserved F or W. A D gene is named only where the DNA matches it firmly. Size values are once, few and many counts, or a class for expanded clones, and some rows have none.

CDR3: CASSTAEVNEQFF
DNA: TGTGCCAGCAGTACCGCGGAGGTCAATGAGCAGTTCTTC
size: -
length: 13
J: TRBJ2-1
D: -
V: TRBV6-2/TRBV6-3

CDR3: CASSAGQGYGYTF
DNA: TGCGCCAGCAGCGCGGGACAGGGCTATGGCTACACCTTC
size: -
length: 13
J: TRBJ1-2
D: TRBD1
V: TRBV5-1

CDR3: CASSERDRVSTEAFF
DNA: TGTGCCAGCAGTGAACGAGACAGGGTTTCCACTGAAGCTTTCTTT
size: -
length: 15
J: TRBJ1-1
D: TRBD1
V: TRBV6-1

CDR3: CASSINGGTDTQYF
DNA: TGTGCCAGTAGTATTAACGGGGGCACAGATACGCAGTATTTT
size: -
length: 14
J: TRBJ2-3
D: -
V: TRBV19

CDR3: CSASRNVRGPRGYNEQFF
DNA: TGCAGTGCTAGTCGCAATGTCAGGGGGCCTAGGGGGTACAATGAGCAGTTCTTC
size: -
length: 18
J: TRBJ2-1
D: TRBD1
V: TRBV20-1

CDR3: CASSQNRGLNTEAFF
DNA: TGTGCCAGCAGCCAGAACAGGGGGTTGAACACTGAAGCTTTCTTT
size: -
length: 15
J: TRBJ1-1
D: TRBD1
V: TRBV7-2

CDR3: CASSFGNNYGYTF
DNA: TGTGCCAGCAGTTTCGGTAATAACTATGGCTACACCTTC
size: few
length: 13
J: TRBJ1-2
D: -
V: TRBV12-3/TRBV12-4

CDR3: CASSPSPGGSYEQYF
DNA: TGTGCCAGCAGCCCATCCCCAGGGGGGTCCTACGAGCAGTACTTC
size: -
length: 15
J: TRBJ2-7
D: -
V: TRBV5-4

CDR3: CASSPRGWLAGGSDTGELFF
DNA: TGTGCCAGCAGCCCGAGAGGCTGGCTAGCGGGGGGCTCGGACACCGGGGAGCTGTTTTTT
size: -
length: 20
J: TRBJ2-2
D: TRBD2
V: TRBV7-3

CDR3: CASSVGGRTYNEQFF
DNA: TGTGCCAGCAGCGTAGGGGGCCGTACCTACAATGAGCAGTTCTTC
size: -
length: 15
J: TRBJ2-1
D: -
V: TRBV9

CDR3: CASTSQGMTEAFF
DNA: TGTGCCAGCACTTCCCAGGGGATGACTGAAGCTTTCTTT
size: -
length: 13
J: TRBJ1-1
D: -
V: TRBV7-9

CDR3: CASSVGGQGKDTQYF
DNA: TGTGCCAGCAGCGTAGGGGGACAGGGTAAAGATACGCAGTATTTT
size: -
length: 15
J: TRBJ2-3
D: TRBD1
V: TRBV9

CDR3: CASSLGGVENTIYF
DNA: TGCGCCAGCAGCTTGGGCGGGGTTGAAAACACCATATATTTT
size: -
length: 14
J: TRBJ1-3
D: -
V: TRBV5-1

CDR3: CASRPGGTGSHNEQFF
DNA: TGTGCCAGCAGGCCCGGGGGGACAGGGAGCCACAATGAGCAGTTCTTC
size: -
length: 16
J: TRBJ2-1
D: TRBD1
V: TRBV2

CDR3: CASSLSSGGKETQYF
DNA: TGTGCCAGCAGCTTAAGCAGCGGGGGGAAGGAGACCCAGTACTTC
size: -
length: 15
J: TRBJ2-5
D: TRBD2
V: TRBV7-9

CDR3: CASSDSSRGETGELFF
DNA: TGTGCCAGCAGTGACTCAAGCCGGGGGGAAACCGGGGAGCTGTTTTTT
size: few
length: 16
J: TRBJ2-2
D: TRBD2
V: TRBV6-4

CDR3: CASSPLASWSNEQFF
DNA: TGCGCCAGCAGCCCCTTGGCTAGCTGGAGCAATGAGCAGTTCTTC
size: -
length: 15
J: TRBJ2-1
D: -
V: TRBV5-1

CDR3: CASSVAPGSDEQYF
DNA: TGTGCCAGCAGCGTAGCTCCAGGGTCGGACGAGCAGTACTTC
size: -
length: 14
J: TRBJ2-7
D: -
V: TRBV9

CDR3: CASSQDRGPYGYTF
DNA: TGTGCCAGCAGCCAGGACAGGGGGCCTTATGGCTACACCTTC
size: few
length: 14
J: TRBJ1-2
D: TRBD1
V: TRBV7-2

CDR3: CASLRRGAGNEQFF
DNA: TGTGCCAGCCTAAGGAGGGGTGCAGGCAATGAGCAGTTCTTC
size: -
length: 14
J: TRBJ2-1
D: -
V: TRBV28

CDR3: CASSGFRSNQPQHF
DNA: TGTGCCAGCAGCGGGTTTCGGAGCAATCAGCCCCAGCATTTT
size: -
length: 14
J: TRBJ1-5
D: -
V: TRBV6-5

CDR3: CASSRTGQEGYTF
DNA: TGTGCCAGCAGCCGGACAGGCCAGGAGGGCTACACCTTC
size: -
length: 13
J: TRBJ1-2
D: TRBD1
V: TRBV2

CDR3: CASSSSGGTEAFF
DNA: TGTGCCAGTAGTTCCTCGGGGGGGACTGAAGCTTTCTTT
size: -
length: 13
J: TRBJ1-1
D: -
V: TRBV19

CDR3: CASSQEVQANYGYTF
DNA: TGTGCCAGCAGTCAAGAGGTTCAGGCTAACTATGGCTACACCTTC
size: -
length: 15
J: TRBJ1-2
D: -
V: TRBV3-1/TRBV3-2

CDR3: CASSLGQGNEQFF
DNA: TGTGCCAGCAGCTTAGGTCAGGGCAATGAGCAGTTCTTC
size: -
length: 13
J: TRBJ2-1
D: -
V: TRBV11-3

CDR3: CASRGRGGTEAFF
DNA: TGCGCCAGCCGCGGTCGGGGGGGCACTGAAGCTTTCTTT
size: few
length: 13
J: TRBJ1-1
D: -
V: TRBV10-1

CDR3: CASSTRTGGSYEQYF
DNA: TGTGCCAGCAGCACCCGGACAGGGGGCTCCTACGAGCAGTACTTC
size: -
length: 15
J: TRBJ2-7
D: TRBD1
V: TRBV5-4